This T cell receptor beta chain was retrieved from a study of blood T cell repertoires in COVID-19. Turning to the study itself: Specimens from acute and convalescent COVID-19 originated in the United States, Italy and Spain. Sources were T cells, B-cell-depleted T cells, or PBMCs; the material itself was cDNA or gDNA.

Everyone who took part was roughly 18 to 89 years old, and they came from about 25 US areas. Cohort placement rested on clinical history that participants reported themselves. Profiling relied on immunoSEQ multiplex PCR, and the TCRdb table lists in-frame clones only, not all of them. The sample includes a few hundred thousand clones, approximately 81% seen only once; the top ten take 15% to 20%. The V and J ends lost 5 bases and 0 bases, in that order; junction bases with no gene match: 12. CDR3 length: 17 residues. The germline CDR1 and CDR2 sequences are SGHDT and YYEEEE. Sequenced input: PBMCs or T cells enriched from blood (not recorded which). This sequence was found in a man aged 40-55 years who had recovered from COVID-19. The chain recombines TRBV5-6 with TRBJ2-7; 9 bases agree with TRBD2. CDR3 sequence: CASRPTGTSSSSYEQYF. The CDR3 nucleotides are TGTGCCAGCAGACCAACCGGGACTAGCTCGAGCTCCTACGAGCAGTACTTC.